Listed below are T cell receptor beta chains from one sample, sequenced in a study of yellow fever vaccine responses in identical twins. Each CDR3 protein gets one entry after TCRdb re-called the RT-PCR reads with MiXCR. The sample contains about 4,200 distinct CDR3 sequences, over 75% of which appear only once. This material consisted of T cells from blood (PBMCs), unsorted or a sorted subset (not recorded which), taken before or after yellow fever vaccination (not recorded which). Receptors originate from a woman aged 18 to 35 who received the yellow fever vaccine. Each CDR3 is given with its conserved first and last residue. The D gene is left open where the match is weak. Some rows mark clone size as missing; the rest say once, few, many or name a class of expanded clone.

NA	TRBJ1-1	16	NA	TRBV11-2	TGTGCCAGCAGCGTAGACACGAGGATCAGGAACACTGAAGCTTTCTTT	CASSVDTRIRNTEAFF
NA	TRBJ2-1	11	NA	TRBV11-2	TGTGCCAGCACCGGAGGTAGTGAGCAGTTCTTC	CASTGGSEQFF
NA	TRBJ2-7	13	NA	TRBV4-2	TGTGCCAGCAGCCAAGCCTCGAACTACGAGCAGTACTTC	CASSQASNYEQYF
few	TRBJ2-3	10	NA	TRBV29-1	TGCAGCGCTGAGGGCGATACGCAGTATTTT	CSAEGDTQYF
NA	TRBJ2-5	14	NA	TRBV20-1	TGCAGTGCTAACCCGGCAGGGCTTCAAGAGACCCAGTACTTC	CSANPAGLQETQYF
NA	TRBJ2-1	15	NA	TRBV30	TGTGCCTGGAGTATCGGGCTAGATTCCTACAATGAGCAGTTCTTC	CAWSIGLDSYNEQFF
large	TRBJ2-3	15	TRBD2	TRBV20-1	TGCAGTGCTAGAGAAAGCGGGAGGATTGCAGATACGCAGTATTTT	CSARESGRIADTQYF
NA	TRBJ2-3	15	TRBD2	TRBV20-1	TGCAGTGCTGGTCTCGGACTAGCGGGAAGGGATACGCAGTATTTT	CSAGLGLAGRDTQYF
NA	TRBJ2-7	15	TRBD2	TRBV12-3/TRBV12-4	TGTGCCAGCAGTTTAAGGCTAGCGGCTGCCTACGAGCAGTACTTC	CASSLRLAAAYEQYF
NA	TRBJ2-7	16	TRBD1	TRBV28	TGTGCCAGCAGTTCCCCGGACAGGGCCTCGTTCTACGAGCAGTACTTC	CASSSPDRASFYEQYF
NA	TRBJ2-1	15	NA	TRBV18	TGTGCCAGCTCACTAAGAGTAGTGGCACCCAATGAGCAGTTCTTC	CASSLRVVAPNEQFF
NA	TRBJ1-5	13	NA	TRBV4-3	TGCGCCAGCAGCCAAGATTGGGGTCAGCCCCAGCATTTT	CASSQDWGQPQHF
NA	TRBJ2-7	13	TRBD2	TRBV28	TGTGCCAGCAGCGCGACTAGCGGGTACGAGCAGTACTTC	CASSATSGYEQYF
NA	TRBJ1-1	15	TRBD1	TRBV5-1	TGCGCCAGCAGCCTGGACAGGGTCGCGAACACTGAAGCTTTCTTT	CASSLDRVANTEAFF
NA	TRBJ1-3	13	NA	TRBV12-3/TRBV12-4	TGTGCCAGCAGACAGGTGACTGGAAACACCATATATTTT	CASRQVTGNTIYF
NA	TRBJ1-1	12	NA	TRBV10-1	TGCGCCAGCTCCGGGGGCAGGGACCAAGCTTTCTTT	CASSGGRDQAFF
NA	TRBJ2-1	16	NA	TRBV4-1	TGCGCCAGCAGCCAACAGGGTGGGCCTGGCTACAATGAGCAGTTCTTC	CASSQQGGPGYNEQFF
NA	TRBJ2-7	16	NA	TRBV11-3	TGTGCCAGCAGCTGGGTCAGTCAGGGACGGTCCTACGAGCAGTACTTC	CASSWVSQGRSYEQYF
NA	TRBJ2-7	14	NA	TRBV9	TGTGCCAGCAGCGTAGATCTGGGTACGGCCGAGCAGTACTTC	CASSVDLGTAEQYF
NA	TRBJ2-3	10	NA	TRBV29-1	TGCAGCGGGGTTGGAGGTACGCAGTATTTT	CSGVGGTQYF
NA	TRBJ1-5	16	NA	TRBV11-2	TGTGCCAGCAGCTTAGTATCGGTCAGGGGCAATCAGCCCCAGCATTTT	CASSLVSVRGNQPQHF
once	TRBJ1-1	12	NA	TRBV11-1	TGTGCCGGTACCCGGGATAACACTGAAGCTTTCTTT	CAGTRDNTEAFF
NA	TRBJ2-1	18	TRBD2	TRBV11-1	TGTGCCAGCAGCCCGCGGACTAGCGGGAGAAGAATCTACAATGAGCAGTTCTTC	CASSPRTSGRRIYNEQFF
NA	TRBJ2-7	13	NA	TRBV15	TGTGCCACCAGCAGAGCCAACAGCTACGAGCAGTACTTC	CATSRANSYEQYF
NA	TRBJ2-2	15	TRBD2	TRBV29-1	TGCAGCGGGGGGACTAGCGGGGGTCACACCGGGGAGCTGTTTTTT	CSGGTSGGHTGELFF
NA	TRBJ2-1	13	NA	TRBV18	TGTGCCAGCTCACCCGAGGTTTATAATGAGCAGTTCTTC	CASSPEVYNEQFF
NA	TRBJ2-1	13	TRBD1	TRBV29-1	TGCAGCGTCCGGGACAGTGGGGGCAATGAGCAGTTCTTC	CSVRDSGGNEQFF
NA	TRBJ2-7	15	NA	TRBV15	TGTGCCACCAGCAGAGGAGGGGTTGGATCCTACGAGCAGTACTTC	CATSRGGVGSYEQYF
NA	TRBJ2-5	15	NA	TRBV11-1	TGTGCCAGCAGCTCGCCCCCCCTAGCTCAAGAGACCCAGTACTTC	CASSSPPLAQETQYF
NA	TRBJ2-1	14	NA	TRBV29-1	TGCAGCGTTGAATTTCCTGACTCCTACAATGAGCAGTTCTTC	CSVEFPDSYNEQFF
NA	TRBJ1-2	15	NA	TRBV23-1	TGCGCCAGCAGTCAACCAAGGGGCCGGATCTATGGCTACACCTTC	CASSQPRGRIYGYTF
NA	TRBJ2-5	13	NA	TRBV29-1	TGCAGCGTTGGACGGACGTACCAAGAGACCCAGTACTTC	CSVGRTYQETQYF
NA	TRBJ2-1	15	NA	TRBV4-3	TGCGCCAGCAGCCCCGGACGGGTAGCCTACAATGAGCAGTTCTTC	CASSPGRVAYNEQFF
NA	TRBJ1-1	14	NA	TRBV2	TGTGCCAGCAGTGCTCCAGTCCCGGACACTGAAGCTTTCTTT	CASSAPVPDTEAFF
NA	TRBJ1-5	17	TRBD1	TRBV6-1	TGTGCCAGCAGTGCCACCGCGGAGGGGGCTCAAAATCAGCCCCAGCATTTT	CASSATAEGAQNQPQHF
few	TRBJ2-7	14	NA	TRBV18	TGTGCCAGCTCACCACCTTTAAGGGTCTGGGAGCAGTACTTC	CASSPPLRVWEQYF
NA	TRBJ2-7	13	NA	TRBV29-1	TGCAGTGCAATTCCGGACACCACCTACGAGCAGTACTTC	CSAIPDTTYEQYF
NA	TRBJ2-1	13	NA	TRBV10-3	TGTGCCATCAGTGAAATAGTGCTCAATGAGCAGTTCTTC	CAISEIVLNEQFF
NA	TRBJ2-3	20	NA	TRBV15	TGTGCCACCAGCACTCTGGACACCCAGGCGCGCACCGGAGGCACAGATACGCAGTATTTT	CATSTLDTQARTGGTDTQYF
NA	TRBJ1-2	13	NA	TRBV6-1	TGTGCCAGCAGTCCTGCTCTGCTTGGTGGCTACACCTTC	CASSPALLGGYTF
NA	TRBJ1-1	14	TRBD1	TRBV4-1	TGCGCCAGCAGTCGACAGGGAGTAGATACTGAAGCTTTCTTT	CASSRQGVDTEAFF
NA	TRBJ1-4	15	NA	TRBV3-1	TGTGCCAGCAGCCAAGAAGGGAACGAGGTTGAAAAACTGTTTTTT	CASSQEGNEVEKLFF
NA	TRBJ1-5	13	TRBD1	TRBV20-1	TGCAGTGCTAGTGACAGGGTTGATCAGCCCCAGCATTTT	CSASDRVDQPQHF
NA	TRBJ2-1	14	NA	TRBV11-3	TGTGCCAGCAGCTTAGGGACTTTCTACAATGAGCAGTTCTTC	CASSLGTFYNEQFF
NA	TRBJ1-1	16	NA	TRBV15	TGTGCCACCAGCGCACCGCGTTGGAGGGGTGGCACTGAAGCTTTCTTT	CATSAPRWRGGTEAFF
NA	TRBJ2-7	14	NA	TRBV7-3	TGTGCCAGCAGCTTAATTGACAGAACCTACGAGCAGTACTTC	CASSLIDRTYEQYF
NA	TRBJ2-1	13	NA	TRBV5-1	TGCGCCAGCAGCTTGGATCCAGCGAATGAGCAGTTCTTC	CASSLDPANEQFF